This T cell receptor beta chain originates from a study of control samples from healthy donors and cancer patients. The table came from immunoSEQ multiplex PCR; TCRdb's copy has only in-frame clones and leaves some out. The data contain 150,000 or so clones, 80% to 95% of them singletons. The sequence came from a woman aged 45-65 years in good health. Sequenced input: blood.

CDR3 coding DNA: TGTGCCAGCAGAGGCGGGGGCACTTATAATTCACCCCTCCACTTT. Its protein product is CASRGGGTYNSPLHF. The chain has TRBV27 and TRBJ1-6; possible D gene TRBD1, 6 bases. This CDR3 is built from 15 residues. V was shortened by 6 bases and J by 4 bases, with 13 bases between the two germline ends. Germline V gene lookup returns CDR1 MNHEY and CDR2 SMNVEV (reference sequence).